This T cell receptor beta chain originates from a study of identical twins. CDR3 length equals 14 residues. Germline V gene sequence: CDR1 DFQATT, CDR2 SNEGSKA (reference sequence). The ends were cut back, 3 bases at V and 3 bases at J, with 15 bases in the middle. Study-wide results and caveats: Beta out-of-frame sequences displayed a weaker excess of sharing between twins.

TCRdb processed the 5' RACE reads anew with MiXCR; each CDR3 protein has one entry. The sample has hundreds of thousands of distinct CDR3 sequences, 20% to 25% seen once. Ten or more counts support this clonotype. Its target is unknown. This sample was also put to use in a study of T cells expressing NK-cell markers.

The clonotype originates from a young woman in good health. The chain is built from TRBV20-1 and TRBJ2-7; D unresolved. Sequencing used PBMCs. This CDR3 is CSASRHAIIYEQYF. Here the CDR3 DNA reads TGCAGTGCTAGCCGGCACGCAATAATCTACGAGCAGTACTTC.